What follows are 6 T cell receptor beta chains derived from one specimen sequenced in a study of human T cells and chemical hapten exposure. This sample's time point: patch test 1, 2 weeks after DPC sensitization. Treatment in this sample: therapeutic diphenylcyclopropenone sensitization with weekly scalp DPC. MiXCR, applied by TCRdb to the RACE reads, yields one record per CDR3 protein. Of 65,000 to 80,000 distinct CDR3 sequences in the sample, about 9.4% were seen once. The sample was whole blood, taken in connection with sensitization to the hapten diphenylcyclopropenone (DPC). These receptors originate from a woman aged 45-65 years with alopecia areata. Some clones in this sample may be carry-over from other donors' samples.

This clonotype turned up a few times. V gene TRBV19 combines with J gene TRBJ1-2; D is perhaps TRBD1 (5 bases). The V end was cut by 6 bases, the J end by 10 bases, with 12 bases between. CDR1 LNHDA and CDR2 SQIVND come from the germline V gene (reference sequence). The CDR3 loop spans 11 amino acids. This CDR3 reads CASSPGDFYTF. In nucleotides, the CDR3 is TGTGCCAGTAGCCCGGGGGACTTCTACACCTTC.

The CDR3 is CASSQDLTGGLTIEEQFF. CDR3 sequence (DNA): TGCGCCAGCAGCCAAGATTTAACGGGAGGACTTACAATCGAGGAGCAGTTCTTC. The J gene is TRBJ2-1, the V gene TRBV4-1, with 7 bases that match TRBD2. V gave up 0 bases and J gave up 10 bases; unmatched junction bases: 18. This CDR3 region has 18 residues. Germline V gene lookup returns CDR1 MGHRA and CDR2 YSYEKL.

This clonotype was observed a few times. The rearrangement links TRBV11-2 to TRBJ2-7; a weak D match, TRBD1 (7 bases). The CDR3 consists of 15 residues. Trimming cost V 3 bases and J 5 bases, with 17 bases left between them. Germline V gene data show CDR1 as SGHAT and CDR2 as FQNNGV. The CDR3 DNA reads TGTGCCAGCAGCTTTATAAACAGGAGGGGGCACGAGCAGTACTTC. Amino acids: CASSFINRRGHEQYF.

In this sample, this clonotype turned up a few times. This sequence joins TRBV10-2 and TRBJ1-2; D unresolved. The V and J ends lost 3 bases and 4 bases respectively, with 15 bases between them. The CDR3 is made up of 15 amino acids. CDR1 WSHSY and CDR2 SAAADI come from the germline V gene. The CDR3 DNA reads TGCGCCAGCAGTGAAGGCCTCCGGGGAGCCTATGGCTACACCTTC. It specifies CASSEGLRGAYGYTF.

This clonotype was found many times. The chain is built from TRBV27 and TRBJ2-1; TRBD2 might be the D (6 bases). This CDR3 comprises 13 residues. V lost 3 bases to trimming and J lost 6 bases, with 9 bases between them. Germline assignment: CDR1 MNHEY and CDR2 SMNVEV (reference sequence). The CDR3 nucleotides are TGTGCCAGCAGTTTGGGGGGTTTCAATGAGCAGTTCTTC. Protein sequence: CASSLGGFNEQFF.

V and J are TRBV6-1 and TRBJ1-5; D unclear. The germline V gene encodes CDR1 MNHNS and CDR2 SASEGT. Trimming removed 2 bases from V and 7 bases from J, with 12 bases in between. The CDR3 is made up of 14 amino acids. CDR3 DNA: TGTGCCAGCAGTGAAACGTTCCTGGGCCAGCCCCAGCATTTT. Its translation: CASSETFLGQPQHF.